One sample yielded the 5 T cell receptor beta chains listed below, sequenced in a study of graft-versus-host responses after intestinal transplantation. Their antigens are not known. Sequencing was performed with immunoSEQ multiplex PCR; in TCRdb, only in-frame clones are kept and a portion is missing. Seen here are about 90,000 clones, 85% to 95% observed once, and the top ten hold around 1.1%. The sample here was unstimulated CD8+ T cells sorted from spleen or lymph node cells, taken before transplant. The receptor set was obtained from a human donor who was the organ donor for an intestinal transplant.

Remarks on this clone: At one boundary the junction diverges from the germline segment, which might be a read error. The J gene is TRBJ2-1, the V gene TRBV19; TRBD2 agrees at 11 bases. This CDR3 is 14 amino acids long. The germline V gene has CDR1 LNHDA and CDR2 SQIVND (reference sequence). The CDR3: CAGSLAGGVNEQFF. CDR3 nucleotides: TGTGCCGGTAGTCTAGCGGGAGGTGTTAATGAGCAGTTCTTC.

The rearrangement joins TRBV5-6 to TRBJ2-7; a possible D gene is TRBD2 (5 bases). The CDR3 is made up of 14 amino acids. V lost 4 bases and J lost 3, with 14 bases in between. The germline CDR1 and CDR2 sequences are SGHDT and YYEEEE. CDR3 region: CASSAHGEGYEQYF. CDR3 DNA sequence: TGTGCCAGCAGCGCCCATGGTGAGGGCTACGAGCAGTACTTC. Full variable domain (missing parts from reference TRBV5-6 and TRBJ2-7): DAGVTQSPTHLIKTRGQQVTLRCSPKSGHDTVSWYQQALGQGPQFIFQYYEEEERQRGNFPDRFSGHQFPNYSSELNVNALLLGDSALYLCASSAHGEGYEQYFGPGTRLTVT.

The rearrangement joins TRBV29-1 to TRBJ2-7; 7 bases are shared with TRBD1. Losses at the gene ends were 5 bases for V and 6 bases for J; bases not matched to a gene: 7. CDR3 length equals 12 residues. Per germline, CDR1 SQVTM and CDR2 ANQGSEA. In DNA, the CDR3 is TGCAGCGTTCCCGAACAGGGGTCCGAGCAGTACTTC. This translates into CSVPEQGSEQYF.

The chain couples TRBV6-4 to TRBJ2-3; 7 bases fit TRBD1. The J segment lost 3 bases and the V segment lost 9 bases, leaving 0 bases of the junction unmatched. Germline V gives CDR1 MRHNA, CDR2 SNTAGT. This CDR3 spans 11 amino acids. CDR3 nucleotides: TGTGCCAGGGACAGGACAGATACGCAGTATTTT. Its translation is CARDRTDTQYF.

CDR3 bases: TGCAGCGTGAAGACCAGGGGTGATCAGCCCCAGCATTTT. As protein: CSVKTRGDQPQHF. The chain combines TRBV29-1 with TRBJ1-5; a weak D match, TRBD1 (6 bases). The length of the CDR3 is 13 residues. Germline assignment: CDR1 SQVTM and CDR2 ANQGSEA. Trimming took off 6 bases at V and 5 bases at J, with 14 bases between the two ends.